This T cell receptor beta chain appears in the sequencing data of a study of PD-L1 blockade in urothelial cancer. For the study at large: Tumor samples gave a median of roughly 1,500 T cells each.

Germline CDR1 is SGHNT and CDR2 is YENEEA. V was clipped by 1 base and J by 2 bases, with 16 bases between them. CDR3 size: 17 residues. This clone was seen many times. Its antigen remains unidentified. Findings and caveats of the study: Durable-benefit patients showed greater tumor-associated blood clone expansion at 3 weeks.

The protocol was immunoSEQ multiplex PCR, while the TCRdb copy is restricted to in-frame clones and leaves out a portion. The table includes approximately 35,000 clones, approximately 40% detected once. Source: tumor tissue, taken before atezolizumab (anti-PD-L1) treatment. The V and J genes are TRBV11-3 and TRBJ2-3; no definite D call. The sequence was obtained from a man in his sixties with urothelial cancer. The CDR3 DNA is TGTGCCAGCAGCTTAGGGCTTGGGAACCGCATCACAGATACGCAGTATTTT. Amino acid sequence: CASSLGLGNRITDTQYF.